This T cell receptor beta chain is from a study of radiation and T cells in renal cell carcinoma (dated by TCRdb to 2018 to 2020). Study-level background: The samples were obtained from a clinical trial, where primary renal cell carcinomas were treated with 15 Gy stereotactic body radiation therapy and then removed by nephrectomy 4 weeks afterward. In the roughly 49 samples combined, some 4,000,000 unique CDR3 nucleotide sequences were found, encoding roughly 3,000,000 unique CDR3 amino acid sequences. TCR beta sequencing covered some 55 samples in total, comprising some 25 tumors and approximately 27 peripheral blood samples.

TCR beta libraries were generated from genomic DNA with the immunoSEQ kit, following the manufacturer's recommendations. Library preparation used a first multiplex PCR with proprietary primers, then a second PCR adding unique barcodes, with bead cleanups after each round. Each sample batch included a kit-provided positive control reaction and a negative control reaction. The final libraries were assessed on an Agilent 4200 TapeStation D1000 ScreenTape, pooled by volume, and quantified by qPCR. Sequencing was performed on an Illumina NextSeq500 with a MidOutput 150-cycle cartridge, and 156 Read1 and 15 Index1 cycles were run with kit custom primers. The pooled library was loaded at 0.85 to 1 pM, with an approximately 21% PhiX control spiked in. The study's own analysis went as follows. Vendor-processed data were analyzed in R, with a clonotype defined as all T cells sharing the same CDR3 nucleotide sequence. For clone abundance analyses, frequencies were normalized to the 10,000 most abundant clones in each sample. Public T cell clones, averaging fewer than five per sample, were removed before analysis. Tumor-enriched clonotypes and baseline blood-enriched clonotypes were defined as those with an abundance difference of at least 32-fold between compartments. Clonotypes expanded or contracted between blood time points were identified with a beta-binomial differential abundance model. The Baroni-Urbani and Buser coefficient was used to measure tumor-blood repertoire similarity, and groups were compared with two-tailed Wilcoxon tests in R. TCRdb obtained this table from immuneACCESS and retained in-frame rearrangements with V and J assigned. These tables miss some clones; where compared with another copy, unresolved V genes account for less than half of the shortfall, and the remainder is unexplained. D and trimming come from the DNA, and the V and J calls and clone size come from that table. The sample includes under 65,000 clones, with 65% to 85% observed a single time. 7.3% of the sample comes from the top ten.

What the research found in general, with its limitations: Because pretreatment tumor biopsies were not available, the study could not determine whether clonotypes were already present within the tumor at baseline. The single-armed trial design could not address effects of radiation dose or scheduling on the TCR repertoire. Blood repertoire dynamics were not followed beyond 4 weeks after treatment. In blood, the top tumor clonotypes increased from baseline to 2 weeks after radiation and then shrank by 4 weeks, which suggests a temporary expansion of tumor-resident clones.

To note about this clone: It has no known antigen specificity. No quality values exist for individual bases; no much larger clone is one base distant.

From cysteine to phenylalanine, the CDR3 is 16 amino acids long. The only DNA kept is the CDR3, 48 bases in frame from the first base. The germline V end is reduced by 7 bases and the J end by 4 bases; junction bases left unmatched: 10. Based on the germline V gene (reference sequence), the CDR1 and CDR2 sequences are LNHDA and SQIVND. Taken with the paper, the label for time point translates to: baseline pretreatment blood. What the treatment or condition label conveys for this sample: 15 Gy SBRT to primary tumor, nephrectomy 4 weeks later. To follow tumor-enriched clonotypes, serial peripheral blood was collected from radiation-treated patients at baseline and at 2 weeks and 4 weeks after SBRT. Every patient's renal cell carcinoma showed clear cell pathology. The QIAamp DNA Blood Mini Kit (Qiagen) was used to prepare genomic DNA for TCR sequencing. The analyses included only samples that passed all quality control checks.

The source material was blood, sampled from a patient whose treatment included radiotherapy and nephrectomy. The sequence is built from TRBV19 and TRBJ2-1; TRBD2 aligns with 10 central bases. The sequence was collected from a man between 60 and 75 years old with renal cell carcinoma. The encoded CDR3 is CASTRTASGSYNEQFF. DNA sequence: TGTGCCAGTACCCGAACGGCTAGCGGGAGTTACAATGAGCAGTTCTTC.